This T cell receptor beta chain came from a study of cytomegalovirus exposure and HLA in healthy donors. Findings and caveats of the study: The dataset shows that most TCR sequences were rare, while some public TCRs occurred in many donors. Reportedly, HLA-A and HLA-B alleles of most subjects were accurately predicted from TCR beta. Exclusion applied to some V segments, including TRBV6-2 and TRBV6-3, as they were indistinguishable.

Concerning this clone: Its antigen is unknown.

The PCR had 60 Vbeta and 13 Jbeta primers. The table came from immunoSEQ multiplex PCR; TCRdb's copy has only in-frame clones and leaves some out. The sample yields some 180,000 clones, 75% to 85% seen once. The V gene's germline CDR1 is MNHNS and CDR2 SASEGT. The trim removed 0 bases at V and 7 bases at J, leaving 15 bases unmatched. This CDR3 contains 18 residues. The TCR sequence derives from a man younger than 35 in good health and CMV-seronegative. The rearrangement links TRBV6-1 to TRBJ2-7; TRBD2 matches at 10 bases. Material: PBMCs. The CDR3 region has the DNA TGTGCCAGCAGTGAAGCGGGAATAGCGGGGGGCCGGGCGGATGAGCAGTACTTC. It codes for CASSEAGIAGGRADEQYF.